This T cell receptor (beta chain) is drawn from a study of blood T cell repertoires in COVID-19 (TCRdb year 2020). General notes on the study: Collaborator samples came from the United States, Italy and Spain and covered acute and convalescent phases of COVID-19. The material from the prospective study consisted of cDNA or gDNA derived from T cells, B-cell-depleted T cells, or PBMCs. The dataset comprised deeply sampled blood TCRbeta repertoires from subjects exposed to, actively infected with, or recovered from COVID-19. A freely available public database, intended as a resource for researchers studying the immune response to SARS-CoV-2, is where the repertoires were released. Samples came from the ongoing ImmuneRACE study (first 160 participants) plus 1,254 subjects from 6 global collaborators. A de-identified subject ID, COVID-19 status, age in years and sex were almost always included in the sample metadata. HLA class I and class II types, where available, came from metadata supplied by the sample provider rather than from assay-based typing.

Results the study describes overall, beyond this receptor: How much clinical and demographic metadata was included differed by source and by participant, and the metadata was provided uncurated.

Enrolling through a virtual design, the prospective study's participants ranged in age from roughly 18 to 90 years and lived across 24 United States geographic areas. To assign participants to cohorts, the prospective study relied on clinical history that participants themselves reported in a screening survey and a study questionnaire. Recovered participants in ImmuneRACE Cohort 3 were defined as having two consecutive negative NP/OP PCR tests, clearance from a healthcare professional, or resolution of symptoms. Each participant in the prospective study had whole blood, serum and a nasopharyngeal or oropharyngeal swab collected by mobile phlebotomists. Prospective study participants could optionally give additional blood draws and questionnaires over a roughly 2-month period. Before DNA extraction, prospective study blood samples were shipped either frozen or at room temperature. Concerning this clone: What this receptor recognizes is not known. The sample holds no much larger clone one base away, and base qualities are not on file.

TCRbeta CDR3 regions were amplified from genomic DNA by means of the immunoSEQ Assay, a bias-controlled multiplex PCR. In the authors' own workflow: The number of nucleated cells in each sample was estimated from the amplification of reference gene primers within the assay. Sequence reads were collapsed and filtered to measure the absolute abundance of every unique TCRbeta CDR3 rearrangement. For each sample, productive Simpson clonality was calculated as the square root of Simpson's diversity index across productive rearrangements. Drawn from immuneACCESS, this table holds only the in-frame rearrangements with V and J called that TCRdb kept. Clones are partly lost; checked studies trace under half to an unresolved V gene and leave the rest unexplained. That table gives V, J and clone size, and the DNA gave D and trimming. The sample contains 300,000 to 350,000 clones, about 90% of them found a single time. The biggest ten clones account for more than 5% of the sample.

In the germline V gene (reference sequence), CDR1 corresponds to SEHNR and CDR2 to FQNEAQ. V is reduced by 4 bases and J by 5 bases, leaving a spacing of 20 bases between them. The cysteine opens and the phenylalanine closes a CDR3 of 17 amino acids. Only the CDR3 portion is preserved as DNA: 51 bases, with reading frame beginning at the first base. This chain is built from TRBV7-9 and TRBJ1-4; TRBD1 is a weak D gene call, 5 bases matching. This TCR derives from a man under 40 who had recovered from COVID-19. Sequencing used PBMCs or T cells enriched from blood (not recorded which). The CDR3 corresponds to CASSSLNPGTANEKLFF. The DNA is as follows: TGTGCCAGCAGCTCCCTGAATCCCGGGACTGCAAATGAAAAACTGTTTTTT. Joined to the reference TRBV7-9 and TRBJ1-4 proteins, this CDR3 gives the full variable domain: DTGVSQNPRHKITKRGQNVTFRCDPISEHNRLYWYRQTLGQGPEFLTYFQNEAQLEKSRLLSDRFSAERPKGSFSTLEIQRTEQGDSAMYLCASSSLNPGTANEKLFFGSGTQLSVL.